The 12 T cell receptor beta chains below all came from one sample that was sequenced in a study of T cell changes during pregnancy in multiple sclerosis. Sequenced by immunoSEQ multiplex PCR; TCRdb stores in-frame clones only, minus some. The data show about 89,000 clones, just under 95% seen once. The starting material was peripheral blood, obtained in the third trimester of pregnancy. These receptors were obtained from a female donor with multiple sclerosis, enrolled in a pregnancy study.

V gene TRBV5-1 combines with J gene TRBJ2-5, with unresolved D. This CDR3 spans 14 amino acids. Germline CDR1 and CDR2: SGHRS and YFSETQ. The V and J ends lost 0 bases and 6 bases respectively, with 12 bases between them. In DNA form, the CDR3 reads TGCGCCAGCAGCTTGGCCATCCAAATCCAGACCCAGTACTTC. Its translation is CASSLAIQIQTQYF. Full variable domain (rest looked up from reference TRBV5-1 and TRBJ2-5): KAGVTQTPRYLIKTRGQQVTLSCSPISGHRSVSWYQQTPGQGLQFLFEYFSETQRNKGNFPGRFSGRQFSNSRSEMNVSTLELGDSALYLCASSLAIQIQTQYFGPGTRLLVL.

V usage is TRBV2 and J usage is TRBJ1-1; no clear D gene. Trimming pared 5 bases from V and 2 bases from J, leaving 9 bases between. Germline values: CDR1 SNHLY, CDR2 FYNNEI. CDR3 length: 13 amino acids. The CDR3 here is CASSPGYNTEAFF. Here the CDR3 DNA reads TGTGCCAGCAGTCCGGGTTATAACACTGAAGCTTTCTTT. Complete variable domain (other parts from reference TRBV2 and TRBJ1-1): EPEVTQTPSHQVTQMGQEVILRCVPISNHLYFYWYRQILGQKVEFLVSFYNNEISEKSEIFDDQFSVERPDGSNFTLKIRSTKLEDSAMYFCASSPGYNTEAFFGQGTRLTVV.

CDR3 loop: CASRPGQGFDNYEQYF. The CDR3 nucleotides are TGTGCCAGCAGACCGGGACAGGGTTTCGATAACTACGAGCAGTACTTC. V usage is TRBV27 and J usage is TRBJ2-7, with 9 bases aligning to TRBD1. Germline V CDR1 and CDR2: MNHEY, SMNVEV (reference sequence). The CDR3 is made up of 16 amino acids. V trimming: 6 bases; J trimming: 3 bases; junction bases outside the gene matches: 12.

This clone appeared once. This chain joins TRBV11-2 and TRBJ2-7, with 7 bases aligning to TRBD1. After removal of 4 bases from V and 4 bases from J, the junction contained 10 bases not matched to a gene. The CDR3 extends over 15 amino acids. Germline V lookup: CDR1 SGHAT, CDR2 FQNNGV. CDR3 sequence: CASSSPGTARYEQYF. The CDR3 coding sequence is TGTGCCAGCAGCTCCCCCGGGACAGCTCGTTACGAGCAGTACTTC. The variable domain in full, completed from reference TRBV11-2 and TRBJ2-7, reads EAGVAQSPRYKIIEKRQSVAFWCNPISGHATLYWYQQILGQGPKLLIQFQNNGVVDDSQLPKDRFSAERLKGVDSTLKIQPAKLEDSAVYLCASSSPGTARYEQYFGPGTRLTVT.

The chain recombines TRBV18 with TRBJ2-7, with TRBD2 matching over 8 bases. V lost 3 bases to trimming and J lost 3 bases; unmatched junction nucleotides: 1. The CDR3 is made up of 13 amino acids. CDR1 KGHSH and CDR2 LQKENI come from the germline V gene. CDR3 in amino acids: CASSPRGGYEQYF. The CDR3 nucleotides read TGTGCCAGCTCACCTCGGGGGGGCTACGAGCAGTACTTC.

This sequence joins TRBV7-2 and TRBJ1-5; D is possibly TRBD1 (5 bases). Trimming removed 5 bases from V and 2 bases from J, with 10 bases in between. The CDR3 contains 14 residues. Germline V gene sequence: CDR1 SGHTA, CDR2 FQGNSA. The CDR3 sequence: CASSLPTGNQPQHF. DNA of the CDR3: TGTGCCAGCAGCCTCCCGACAGGCAATCAGCCCCAGCATTTT.

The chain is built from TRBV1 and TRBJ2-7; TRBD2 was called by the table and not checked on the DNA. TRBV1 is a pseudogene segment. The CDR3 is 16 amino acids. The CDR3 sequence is CTGSQDFQPNYYEQYF. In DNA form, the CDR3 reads TGCACCGGCAGCCAAGATTTTCAGCCTAACTACTACGAGCAGTACTTC.

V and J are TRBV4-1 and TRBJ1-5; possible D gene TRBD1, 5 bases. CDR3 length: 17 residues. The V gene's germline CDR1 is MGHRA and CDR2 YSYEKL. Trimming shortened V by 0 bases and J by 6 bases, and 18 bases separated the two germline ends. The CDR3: CASSQDRLARGGQPQHF. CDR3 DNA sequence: TGCGCCAGCAGCCAAGACCGTCTAGCGAGGGGCGGTCAGCCCCAGCATTTT.

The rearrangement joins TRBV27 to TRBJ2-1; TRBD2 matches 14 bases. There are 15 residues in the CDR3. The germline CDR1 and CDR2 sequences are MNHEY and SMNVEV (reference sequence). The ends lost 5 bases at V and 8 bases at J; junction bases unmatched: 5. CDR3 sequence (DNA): TGTGCCAGCAGTATTCGACTAGCGGGAGGGCATGAGCAGTTCTTC. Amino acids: CASSIRLAGGHEQFF.

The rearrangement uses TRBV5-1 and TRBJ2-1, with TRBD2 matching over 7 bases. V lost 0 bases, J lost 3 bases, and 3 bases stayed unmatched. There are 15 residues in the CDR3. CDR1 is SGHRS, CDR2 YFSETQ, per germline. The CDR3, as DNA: TGCGCCAGCAGCTTGGACCAGCGGGGCTACAATGAGCAGTTCTTC. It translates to CASSLDQRGYNEQFF.

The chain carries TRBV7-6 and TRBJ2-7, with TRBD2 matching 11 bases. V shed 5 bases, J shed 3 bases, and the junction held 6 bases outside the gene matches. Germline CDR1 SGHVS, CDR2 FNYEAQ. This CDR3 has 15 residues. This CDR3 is CASSGTSGSYYEQYF. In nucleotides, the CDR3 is TGTGCCAGCAGCGGTACTAGCGGGAGTTACTACGAGCAGTACTTC.

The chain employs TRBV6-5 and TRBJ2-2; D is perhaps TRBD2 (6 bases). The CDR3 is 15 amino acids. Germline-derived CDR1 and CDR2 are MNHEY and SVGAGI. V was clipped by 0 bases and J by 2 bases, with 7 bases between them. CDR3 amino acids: CASSYSGTNTGELFF. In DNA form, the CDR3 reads TGTGCCAGCAGTTACTCCGGGACTAACACCGGGGAGCTGTTTTTT.